The present entry profiles one TCR beta chain with its context. What it binds is unknown. The sample originates from a study of cytomegalovirus exposure and HLA in healthy donors. General study points: The study designated 150 or so TCR beta chains cytomegalovirus-associated.

This CDR3 is built from 16 residues. V lost 0 bases and J lost 0; bases outside the gene matches: 5. CDR1 SGHRS and CDR2 YFSETQ come from the germline V gene. PCR was performed using 60 Vbeta and 13 Jbeta primers. Using immunoSEQ multiplex PCR, the repertoire was profiled, and TCRdb retains in-frame clones only, with some absent. Here the sample spans 130,000 to 150,000 clones, just under 85% being singletons. The chain couples TRBV5-1 to TRBJ1-1; 7 positions match TRBD1. Specimen: PBMCs. This clonotype was obtained from a man aged 40-55 years in good health and CMV-seropositive. The CDR3 spells CASSLGLGQMNTEAFF. In nucleotides, the CDR3 is TGCGCCAGCAGCTTGGGACTGGGACAGATGAACACTGAAGCTTTCTTT.